Shown below are 27 T cell receptor beta chains from a single sample sequenced in a study of OX40 agonist ivuxolimab in advanced cancers. The data were produced by immunoSEQ multiplex PCR, yet TCRdb's version contains in-frame clones alone and is incomplete. This sample carries around 44,000 clones, more than 70% of them seen once, and the ten largest clones take under 0.7%. Sample: CD4+ or CD8+ T cells sorted from blood, taken in a trial of the OX40 agonist ivuxolimab. Every receptor here comes from an adult with an advanced solid tumor such as melanoma, head and neck, liver or kidney cancer.

This chain links TRBV6-5 with TRBJ2-7; D unresolved. The ends were cut back, 6 bases at V and 7 bases at J, with 16 bases in the middle. The CDR3 has 13 amino acids. Germline values: CDR1 MNHEY, CDR2 SVGAGI. The CDR3 is CASSLGRLREQYF. The DNA of the CDR3 is TGTGCCAGCAGCCTCGGACGGCTCAGAGAGCAGTACTTC.

The chain uses TRBV19 and TRBJ1-2; D call uncertain. Germline CDR1 is LNHDA and CDR2 is SQIVND (reference sequence). Trimming took off 7 bases at V and 2 bases at J, with 8 bases between the two ends. This CDR3 is built from 12 residues. In nucleotides, the CDR3 is TGTGCCAGTAAACTTTCAAACTATGGCTACACCTTC. It specifies CASKLSNYGYTF.

The chain links TRBV7-8 to TRBJ1-2; the D gene is possibly TRBD1 (6 bases). CDR3 length: 14 residues. V was cut by 1 base and J by 4 bases, with 10 bases left in between. Germline V gives CDR1 SGHVS, CDR2 FQNEAQ. The CDR3 coding sequence is TGTGCCAGCAGCTTAGGGAGAGGGGGCTATGGCTACACCTTC. Translation gives CASSLGRGGYGYTF.

V usage is TRBV27 and J usage is TRBJ1-1, with D possibly matching TRBD1 (6 bases). The CDR3 has 14 amino acids. Germline assignment: CDR1 MNHEY and CDR2 SMNVEV (reference sequence). V was trimmed by 5 bases and J by 4 bases, leaving 14 bases between them. CDR3 residues: CASSPDSAFTEAFF. The CDR3 DNA sequence: TGTGCCAGCAGTCCGGACAGTGCCTTCACTGAAGCTTTCTTT.

V usage is TRBV6-1 and J usage is TRBJ2-5, with D perhaps given as TRBD1 or TRBD2 (5 bases each). The DNA end favors TRBJ2-7, so the J call may be wrong. The CDR3 has 14 residues. CDR1 MNHNS and CDR2 SASEGT come from the germline V gene. The CDR3 sequence: CASTRGQSSYEQYF. The CDR3 DNA reads TGTGCCAGCACTCGGGGCCAGAGCTCCTACGAGCAGTACTTC.

By proportion, this clone is medium-sized. The gene calls are TRBV4-1 and TRBJ2-4; D possibly uses TRBD1 or TRBD2 (5 bases each). This CDR3 has 14 amino acids. Germline CDR1 MGHRA, CDR2 YSYEKL. Trimming pared 6 bases from V and 0 bases from J, leaving 9 bases between. CDR3 sequence reads: CASRGELAKNIQYF. The CDR3 bases are TGCGCCAGCAGGGGGGAGCTAGCCAAAAACATTCAGTACTTC.

This chain connects TRBV2 to TRBJ2-7; D perhaps matches TRBD1 (7 bases). Trimming removed 2 bases from V and 6 bases from J, with 14 bases in between. CDR1 and CDR2 from the germline V gene are SNHLY and FYNNEI. This CDR3 spans 14 amino acids. CDR3 DNA: TGTGCCAGCAGTGAACAGGGGGGATCGGGCGAGCAGTACTTC. Encoded protein: CASSEQGGSGEQYF.

This chain links TRBV6-8 with TRBJ2-1, with 8 bases lining up with TRBD2. The CDR3 extends over 15 amino acids. CDR1 and CDR2 from the germline V gene are MNHGY and SAAAGT. V shed 7 bases and J 8 bases; nucleotides not matched to a gene: 13. The CDR3 nucleotides are TGTGCCAGCACGATAGGGGTGGCGGGGGGTCATGAGCAGTTCTTC. It encodes CASTIGVAGGHEQFF.

This clone was observed once. The chain recombines TRBV14 with TRBJ1-3; D unresolved. This CDR3 has 14 residues. CDR1 and CDR2 (germline): SGHDN, FVKESK. Trimming left V 4 bases short and J 0 bases short, with 7 bases between. This CDR3 reads CASSLSFSGNTIYF. The CDR3 bases are TGTGCCAGCAGCCTATCCTTCTCTGGAAACACCATATATTTT.

V is TRBV5-4 and J is TRBJ2-5; D gene uncertain. Germline V gives CDR1 SGHNT, CDR2 YYREEE (reference sequence). The CDR3 totals 14 residues. The germline V and J ends were trimmed by 1 base and 0 bases, with 7 bases remaining between them. The CDR3 DNA is TGTGCCAGCAGCTTGACCGGCTACCAAGAGACCCAGTACTTC. Translation gives CASSLTGYQETQYF.

This clone was detected a few times. This CDR3 is CASSQTQVGFYGYTF. CDR3 sequence (DNA): TGTGCCAGCAGCCAAACCCAGGTCGGATTCTATGGCTACACCTTC. The chain is built from TRBV7-9 and TRBJ1-2; D remains unclear. Germline CDR1 SEHNR, CDR2 FQNEAQ (reference sequence). This CDR3 region has 15 residues. V lost 5 bases and J lost 4, with 17 bases in between. The full variable domain, rest sourced from reference TRBV7-9 and TRBJ1-2, is DTGVSQNPRHKITKRGQNVTFRCDPISEHNRLYWYRQTLGQGPEFLTYFQNEAQLEKSRLLSDRFSAERPKGSFSTLEIQRTEQGDSAMYLCASSQTQVGFYGYTFGSGTRLTVV.

The J gene is TRBJ1-1, the V gene TRBV6-5; D might be TRBD1 (5 bases). Trimming removed 0 bases at V and 9 bases at J, with 14 bases between. Looked up from germline, CDR1 is MNHEY and CDR2 is SVGAGI. The CDR3 covers 14 residues. The CDR3 loop reads CASSYSGANGKAFF. The CDR3 DNA follows: TGTGCCAGCAGTTACTCAGGGGCCAATGGGAAAGCTTTCTTT.

V and J are TRBV6-1 and TRBJ1-3; TRBD1 aligns across 8 bases. The V gene's germline CDR1 is MNHNS and CDR2 SASEGT. V lost 4 bases, J lost 8 bases, and 4 bases stayed unmatched. The CDR3 spans 13 residues. The CDR3 DNA sequence: TGTGCCAGCAGTGCCAGGGGGCGTGACACCATATATTTT. Amino acid sequence: CASSARGRDTIYF.

The chain carries TRBV10-3 and TRBJ1-1; D is undetermined. The CDR3 runs to 14 residues. Per the germline V gene, CDR1 is ENHRY and CDR2 is SYGVKD. The V and J ends lost 7 bases and 4 bases respectively, with 16 bases between them. In DNA, the CDR3 is TGTGCCATCAAAAGCCCCGCGGGTGGCACTGAAGCTTTCTTT. Translated, it gives CAIKSPAGGTEAFF.

The rearrangement uses TRBV6-4 and TRBJ1-1; the match to TRBD1 covers 7 bases. CDR3 size: 17 residues. J was trimmed by 1 base and V by 0 bases; bases with no gene match: 8. Germline V gives CDR1 MRHNA, CDR2 SNTAGT. In nucleotides, the CDR3 is TGTGCCAGCAGTGACTCCCCAACAGGGGAATGGAACACTGAAGCTTTCTTT. Translation gives CASSDSPTGEWNTEAFF.

This sequence joins TRBV6-1 and TRBJ1-4, with 8 bases identical to TRBD1. Trimming took 2 bases from V and 8 from J; bases not matched to a gene: 7. Germline V lookup: CDR1 MNHNS, CDR2 SASEGT. CDR3 length equals 15 residues. This CDR3 is CASSELRQGQEKLFF. CDR3 DNA: TGTGCCAGCAGTGAATTGAGACAGGGGCAAGAAAAACTGTTTTTT.

The chain combines TRBV7-2 with TRBJ1-3, with 8 bases matching TRBD1. Germline trimming cut 5 bases from V and 4 bases from J; bases unmatched to any gene: 7. Germline loops: CDR1 SGHTA, CDR2 FQGNSA. CDR3 length: 15 amino acids. The CDR3 DNA reads as TGTGCCAGCAGCCCGCAGGGGGCGGGCGGAAACACCATATATTTT. It encodes CASSPQGAGGNTIYF. The variable domain in full, completed from reference TRBV7-2 and TRBJ1-3, reads GAGVSQSPSNKVTEKGKDVELRCDPISGHTALYWYRQSLGQGLEFLIYFQGNSAPDKSGLPSDRFSAERTGGSVSTLTIQRTQQEDSAVYLCASSPQGAGGNTIYFGEGSWLTVV.

The rearrangement links TRBV19 to TRBJ2-6; D call uncertain. V dropped 5 bases and J dropped 0 bases, with 8 bases sitting between them. Per the germline V gene, CDR1 is LNHDA and CDR2 is SQIVND (reference sequence). The CDR3 runs to 15 residues. CDR3 region: CASSVFGSGANVLTF. The CDR3 DNA reads as TGTGCCAGTAGTGTCTTTGGCTCTGGGGCCAACGTCCTGACTTTC.

The chain joins TRBV7-2 to TRBJ2-1, with D perhaps TRBD1 or TRBD2 (6 bases each). The CDR3 has 16 residues. Germline CDR1 and CDR2: SGHTA and FQGNSA. The ends were cut back, 5 bases at V and 4 bases at J, with 18 bases in the middle. The CDR3 nucleotides are TGTGCCAGCAGCCTAGGGCCCGAGGGGGGTTACAATGAGCAGTTCTTC. Its protein product is CASSLGPEGGYNEQFF.

This clone appeared once. The rearrangement joins TRBV4-1 to TRBJ1-6, with TRBD1 as a possible D gene (6 bases). The CDR3 length is 15 residues. With 2 bases removed from V and 10 bases from J, the gap between germline ends came to 15 bases. Germline lookup yields CDR1 MGHRA and CDR2 YSYEKL. For the CDR3, the DNA is TGCGCCAGCAGCCAACAAACAGGGTCTTGGTCACCCCTCCACTTT. This encodes CASSQQTGSWSPLHF.

The chain uses TRBV7-3 and TRBJ1-1; D ambiguous. The germline gives CDR1 SGHTA, CDR2 FQGTGA. The CDR3 covers 13 residues. V shed 5 bases and J shed 2 bases, with 9 bases lying between them. As DNA, the CDR3 is TGTGCCAGCAGCCGAGCCCGAAACACTGAAGCTTTCTTT. Translating it yields CASSRARNTEAFF. Variable domain in full (rest from reference TRBV7-3 and TRBJ1-1): GAGVSQTPSNKVTEKGKYVELRCDPISGHTALYWYRQSLGQGPEFLIYFQGTGAADDSGLPNDRFFAVRPEGSVSTLKIQRTERGDSAVYLCASSRARNTEAFFGQGTRLTVV.

The chain is built from TRBV6-5 and TRBJ2-7, with TRBD2 as a possible D gene (5 bases). Looked up from germline, CDR1 is MNHEY and CDR2 is SVGAGI. CDR3 size: 13 residues. V lost 10 bases and J lost 0, with 13 bases in between. CDR3 bases: TGTGCCACCGAGGGAGCGAGCTCCTACGAGCAGTACTTC. This translates into CATEGASSYEQYF.

The chain has TRBV19 and TRBJ2-7, with 9 bases matching TRBD2. CDR3 length: 14 amino acids. The V gene end was trimmed by 6 bases and the J gene end by 2 bases; junction bases not matched to a gene: 5. Germline V gene sequence: CDR1 LNHDA, CDR2 SQIVND (reference sequence). The CDR3: CASREAGGTYEQYF. CDR3 nucleotide sequence: TGTGCCAGTAGGGAAGCGGGGGGAACCTACGAGCAGTACTTC.

This chain joins TRBV11-3 and TRBJ2-7; TRBD1 aligns across 7 bases. Germline loops: CDR1 SGHNT, CDR2 YENEEA. The CDR3 contains 14 residues. Trimming removed 5 bases from V and 2 bases from J; junction bases left unmatched: 6. CDR3 residues: CASSPRTGTYEQYF. CDR3 DNA sequence: TGTGCCAGCAGCCCCCGGACAGGAACCTACGAGCAGTACTTC.

This chain uses TRBV9 with TRBJ2-3; 9 bases agree with TRBD2. With 4 bases clipped from V and 3 bases from J, the junction kept 6 bases outside the gene matches. CDR3 length equals 15 residues. Per the germline V gene, CDR1 is SGDLS and CDR2 is YYNGEE. The DNA of the CDR3 is TGTGCCAGCAGCCCCAGCGGGGGGCAAACAGATACGCAGTATTTT. This sequence encodes CASSPSGGQTDTQYF. The whole variable domain, filled in from reference TRBV9 and TRBJ2-3, reads DSGVTQTPKHLITATGQRVTLRCSPRSGDLSVYWYQQSLDQGLQFLIQYYNGEERAKGNILERFSAQQFPDLHSELNLSSLELGDSALYFCASSPSGGQTDTQYFGPGTRLTVL.

This clone was detected a few times. This chain links TRBV28 with TRBJ1-2; D remains ambiguous. Germline CDR1 reads MDHEN; CDR2 reads SYDVKM. V was clipped by 10 bases and J by 1 base, with 13 bases between them. The CDR3 runs 13 residues. The CDR3 nucleotides are TGTGCCACTAGCCCCCCGTTTAACTATGGCTACACCTTC. Amino acids: CATSPPFNYGYTF.

This chain connects TRBV6-5 to TRBJ1-5; D possibly corresponds to TRBD1 (6 bases). Germline CDR1 and CDR2: MNHEY and SVGAGI. Trimming pared 5 bases from V and 6 bases from J, leaving 14 bases between. The CDR3 spans 14 residues. CDR3 loop: CASSPRGPSQPQHF. The CDR3 DNA reads TGTGCCAGCAGTCCCCGGGGGCCTTCTCAGCCCCAGCATTTT.